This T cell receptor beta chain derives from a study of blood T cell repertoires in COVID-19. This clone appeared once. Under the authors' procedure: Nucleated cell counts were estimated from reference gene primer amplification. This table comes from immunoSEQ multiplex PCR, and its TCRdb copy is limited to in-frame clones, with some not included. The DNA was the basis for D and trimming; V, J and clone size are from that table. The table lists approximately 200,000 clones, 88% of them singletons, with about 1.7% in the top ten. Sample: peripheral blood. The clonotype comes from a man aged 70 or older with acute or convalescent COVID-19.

CDR3 bases: TGCAGTGCACTAGGGATTGGTGGCTACACCTTC. This encodes CSALGIGGYTF. This sequence joins TRBV20-1 and TRBJ1-2; D uncertain. This CDR3 spans 11 amino acids. Germline values: CDR1 DFQATT, CDR2 SNEGSKA (reference sequence). Trimming shortened V by 6 bases and J by 7 bases, and 12 bases separated the two germline ends.